Presented here are 20 T cell receptor beta chains from one specimen sequenced in a study of T-cell reconstitution after alpha-beta-depleted transplantation in children. The library targeted TCRbeta and was prepared with unique molecular identifiers. Via MiXCR, TCRdb re-called the PCR reads, giving one row per CDR3 protein. The table includes 400,000 to 450,000 distinct CDR3 sequences, 43% detected once. Material: PBMCs, obtained before TCRalphabeta/CD19-depleted stem cell transplant. These receptors all stem from a girl aged 2-10 years with aplastic anemia, due to receive a stem cell transplant.

This chain connects TRBV30 to TRBJ2-1; TRBD1 might be the D (7 bases). The CDR3 contains 14 residues. Germline loops: CDR1 GTSNPN, CDR2 SVGIG (reference sequence). V gave up 0 bases and J gave up 6 bases, with 12 bases separating them. The chain's CDR3 is CAWSVGRGANEQFF. The CDR3 DNA sequence: TGTGCCTGGAGTGTAGGCAGGGGGGCCAATGAGCAGTTCTTC.

The rearrangement joins TRBV20-1 to TRBJ2-7; 10 nucleotides match TRBD1. The germline CDR1 and CDR2 sequences are DFQATT and SNEGSKA (reference sequence). CDR3 length: 15 amino acids. V lost 3 bases and J lost 2; bases outside the gene matches: 7. The CDR3 loop is CSAREAGTGAYEQYF. DNA of the CDR3: TGCAGTGCTAGGGAAGCCGGGACAGGGGCCTACGAGCAGTACTTC.

This clonotype showed up many times. This chain joins TRBV5-5 and TRBJ2-5, with a weak D call TRBD2 (6 bases). Trimming pared 0 bases from V and 2 bases from J, leaving 14 bases between. CDR1 and CDR2 from the germline V gene are SGHKS and YYEKEE (reference sequence). The CDR3 is 16 residues long. CDR3 sequence: CASSLGPAGWQETQYF. The CDR3 DNA follows: TGTGCCAGCAGCTTGGGCCCGGCGGGATGGCAAGAGACCCAGTACTTC. The full variable domain, its missing parts supplied by reference TRBV5-5 and TRBJ2-5, is DAGVTQSPTHLIKTRGQQVTLRCSPISGHKSVSWYQQVLGQGPQFIFQYYEKEERGRGNFPDRFSARQFPNYSSELNVNALLLGDSALYLCASSLGPAGWQETQYFGPGTRLLVL.

CDR3 coding DNA: TGCGCCAGTCATATCGGGACTAGCGGGGAAGAGACCCAGTACTTC. The encoded protein is CASHIGTSGEETQYF. V and J are TRBV5-1 and TRBJ2-5; TRBD2 matches 13 bases. V dropped 8 bases and J dropped 3; count of bases not matched to a gene: 7. This CDR3 contains 15 residues. Germline V gene sequence: CDR1 SGHRS, CDR2 YFSETQ.

The V and J genes are TRBV5-5 and TRBJ2-7; 7 nucleotides agree with TRBD1. This CDR3 contains 14 residues. In germline, CDR1 is SGHKS, CDR2 YYEKEE (reference sequence). Unmatched junction bases numbered 5, after V lost 2 bases and J lost 3 bases. As DNA, the CDR3 is TGTGCCAGCAGCTTTCCCGGGACAGACTACGAGCAGTACTTC. Its translation is CASSFPGTDYEQYF.

This chain connects TRBV20-1 to TRBJ1-2; D is undetermined. The CDR3 is 13 residues long. Deletions cut 3 bases from V and 2 bases from J, with 10 bases between. Germline V gene sequence: CDR1 DFQATT, CDR2 SNEGSKA (reference sequence). DNA for the CDR3: TGCAGTGCTAGTGTCGGCAGGAACTATGGCTACACCTTC. It specifies CSASVGRNYGYTF.

This clonotype was counted many times. The genes are TRBV7-2 and TRBJ2-1, with TRBD1 identical over 7 bases. This CDR3 region has 18 residues. Trimming removed 3 bases from V and 2 bases from J; junction bases left unmatched: 13. Germline assignment: CDR1 SGHTA and CDR2 FQGNSA. The CDR3, as DNA: TGTGCCAGCAGCTTTCCCCCCGGACAGGTTCAAGCCTACAATGAGCAGTTCTTC. This encodes CASSFPPGQVQAYNEQFF. The variable domain in full, completed from reference TRBV7-2 and TRBJ2-1, reads GAGVSQSPSNKVTEKGKDVELRCDPISGHTALYWYRQSLGQGLEFLIYFQGNSAPDKSGLPSDRFSAERTGGSVSTLTIQRTQQEDSAVYLCASSFPPGQVQAYNEQFFGPGTRLTVL.

This clonotype was seen repeatedly, ten times or more. V is TRBV20-1 and J is TRBJ1-1, with D hard to call. The CDR3 has 13 residues. The germline gives CDR1 DFQATT, CDR2 SNEGSKA (reference sequence). The CDR3 protein is CSRLGFEGTEAFF. In DNA, the CDR3 is TGCAGCCGACTCGGGTTCGAGGGAACTGAAGCTTTCTTT.

The J gene is TRBJ1-2, the V gene TRBV6-5; the match to TRBD1 covers 10 bases. CDR1 is MNHEY and CDR2 is SVGAGI in the germline V gene. This CDR3 is 15 amino acids long. Trimming cost V 0 bases and J 7 bases; bases outside gene matches: 5. The CDR3 region is CASSYSGTGVSGYTF. The CDR3 DNA is TGTGCCAGCAGTTACTCCGGGACAGGGGTTTCTGGCTACACCTTC.

The chain recombines TRBV28 with TRBJ2-2, with TRBD2 identical over 9 bases. Per the germline V gene, CDR1 is MDHEN and CDR2 is SYDVKM. The J segment lost 5 bases and the V segment lost 2 bases, leaving 9 bases of the junction unmatched. The CDR3 sequence is 17 residues long. The CDR3 DNA sequence: TGTGCCAGCAGTTTAGCGGGAGGGCCCTCCGTGACCGGGGAGCTGTTTTTT. This encodes CASSLAGGPSVTGELFF.

This clonotype was picked up many times. At one end, the junction sequence differs from germline, possibly due to a read error. As DNA, the CDR3 is TGTGCCAGCAGCCCCCGATTAGCGGGTCAAGCGACCCAGTACTTC. Residues: CASSPRLAGQATQYF. The chain employs TRBV3-1 and TRBJ2-5; TRBD2 matches at 7 bases. The CDR3 length is 15 residues. From germline, CDR1 is LGHDT and CDR2 YNNKEL (reference sequence).

This chain links TRBV7-2 with TRBJ1-2, with 7 bases that match TRBD1. The CDR3 totals 14 residues. With V trimmed by 3 bases and J by 4 bases, 5 bases remained unmatched. Germline loops: CDR1 SGHTA, CDR2 FQGNSA. The CDR3 DNA follows: TGTGCCAGCAGCTTCCGACAGGGATTCTATGGCTACACCTTC. The encoded protein is CASSFRQGFYGYTF.

The genes are TRBV24-1 and TRBJ2-1, with D possibly matching TRBD2 (6 bases). The CDR3 spans 14 residues. CDR1 and CDR2 (germline): KGHDR, SFDVKD. V was pared by 5 bases and J by 5 bases, with 12 bases between. The CDR3 spells CATSARAGNNEQFF. DNA of the CDR3: TGTGCCACCAGTGCAAGGGCGGGGAACAATGAGCAGTTCTTC.

There are many counts of this clonotype. The chain has TRBV7-2 and TRBJ2-7, with TRBD2 matching 14 bases. Germline trimming cut 5 bases from V and 2 bases from J; bases unmatched to any gene: 8. This CDR3 is built from 17 residues. Germline V gives CDR1 SGHTA, CDR2 FQGNSA. The CDR3 sequence is CASSRGLAGASTYEQYF. DNA of the CDR3: TGTGCCAGCAGCCGGGGACTAGCGGGAGCCTCCACCTACGAGCAGTACTTC.

This clonotype was found a few times. V usage is TRBV20-1 and J usage is TRBJ2-5, with D unclear. The CDR3 is 13 residues long. In germline, CDR1 is DFQATT, CDR2 SNEGSKA (reference sequence). Trimming removed 1 base at V and 1 base at J, with 7 bases between. For the CDR3, the DNA is TGCAGTGCTAGAGGAGAAGTCCAAGAGACCCAGTACTTC. It translates to CSARGEVQETQYF.

V is TRBV4-1 and J is TRBJ2-5; 9 nucleotides match TRBD2. CDR3 length equals 16 residues. J lost 4 bases, V lost 1 base, and 7 bases had no gene match. CDR1 and CDR2 (germline): MGHRA, YSYEKL. CDR3 sequence: CASSQAPGGRGETQYF. The DNA of the CDR3 is TGCGCCAGCAGCCAAGCCCCCGGCGGGAGGGGAGAGACCCAGTACTTC.

This clonotype was detected only a few times. V gene TRBV7-9 combines with J gene TRBJ2-5; weak D call: TRBD1 (5 bases). The CDR3 length is 15 residues. The germline CDR1 and CDR2 sequences are SEHNR and FQNEAQ (reference sequence). Trimming took off 0 bases at V and 3 bases at J, with 11 bases between the two ends. This CDR3 reads CASSLAKGKEETQYF. CDR3 in DNA: TGTGCCAGCAGCTTAGCGAAGGGGAAAGAAGAGACCCAGTACTTC.

This clonotype was observed a handful of times. The chain's CDR3 is CASSLVGTSGREQYF. In DNA form, the CDR3 reads TGTGCCAGCAGCTTAGTAGGGACTAGCGGGAGGGAGCAGTACTTC. V and J are TRBV7-2 and TRBJ2-7; the match to TRBD2 covers 15 bases. This CDR3 comprises 15 residues. J lost 7 bases, V lost 1 base, and 2 bases had no gene match. CDR1 SGHTA and CDR2 FQGNSA come from the germline V gene.

The CDR3 protein is CASSYSGQGVQPQHF. The CDR3 DNA reads TGTGCCAGCAGTTACTCGGGACAGGGAGTTCAGCCCCAGCATTTT. The chain couples TRBV6-5 to TRBJ1-5, with 9 bases that match TRBD1. V trimming: 0 bases; J trimming: 6 bases; junction bases outside the gene matches: 3. This CDR3 has 15 amino acids. Germline CDR1 reads MNHEY; CDR2 reads SVGAGI.

This clonotype was seen ten or more times. The junction does not match germline at one end; this may be a read error. The chain carries TRBV9 and TRBJ2-3, with 11 positions matching TRBD2. Germline CDR1 is SGDLS and CDR2 is YYNGEE. The CDR3 has 17 amino acids. The CDR3 is CASSVVPGLAGGDAQYF. In nucleotides, the CDR3 is TGTGCCAGCAGCGTAGTCCCGGGGCTAGCGGGAGGAGATGCGCAGTATTTT.